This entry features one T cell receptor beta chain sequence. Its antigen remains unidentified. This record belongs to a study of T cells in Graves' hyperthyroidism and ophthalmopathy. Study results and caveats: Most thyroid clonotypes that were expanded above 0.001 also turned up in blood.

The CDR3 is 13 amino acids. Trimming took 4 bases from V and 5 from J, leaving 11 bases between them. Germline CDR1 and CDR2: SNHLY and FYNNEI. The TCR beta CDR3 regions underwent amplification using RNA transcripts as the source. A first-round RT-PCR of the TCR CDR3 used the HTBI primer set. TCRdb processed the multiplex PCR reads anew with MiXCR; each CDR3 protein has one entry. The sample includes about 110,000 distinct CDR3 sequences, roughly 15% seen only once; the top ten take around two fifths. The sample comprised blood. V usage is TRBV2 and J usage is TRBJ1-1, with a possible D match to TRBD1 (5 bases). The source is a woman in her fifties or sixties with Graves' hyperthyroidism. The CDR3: CASSAFKGTEAFF. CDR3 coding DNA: TGTGCCAGCAGTGCCTTCAAGGGGACTGAAGCTTTCTTT.